This TCR beta chain was observed in a study of shared clonotypes between healthy human individuals. The data were produced by immunoSEQ multiplex PCR, yet TCRdb's version contains in-frame clones alone and is incomplete. The sample carries about 1.1 million clones, roughly 80% recorded once. A note on this clone: Its target is not known.

Broader study findings: Naive subsets usually exceeded memory subsets in estimated richness.

Unmatched junction bases numbered 3, after V lost 3 bases and J lost 9 bases. The CDR3 extends over 14 amino acids. Germline V gives CDR1 SGHTA, CDR2 FQGNSA. The sequencing sample was made of memory CD4+ T cells from PBMCs. The subset is: CD45RA-negative fraction. The receptor comes from a man younger than 35 in good health. Some clones in this sample may be carry-over from other donors' samples. The V and J genes are TRBV7-2 and TRBJ1-6; TRBD1 aligns across 9 bases. The CDR3 sequence: CASSFDRGASPLHF. The CDR3 DNA reads as TGTGCCAGCAGCTTCGACAGGGGGGCTTCACCCCTCCACTTT.